Detailed here is one T cell receptor (beta chain). Naive CD8 cells lacked CD45RO, underwent positive selection for CCR7 and left out terminally differentiated effector memory CD45RA+ cells. V dropped 7 bases and J dropped 7 bases, with 13 bases sitting between them. The CDR3 has 12 amino acids. From germline, CDR1 is MGHDK and CDR2 SYGVNS. The data originate from a study of shared clonotypes between healthy human individuals. Study-wide background: CD8 memory received one plate per donor, CD8 naive two, CD4 memory three and CD4 naive three.

Genomic DNA of every subset was divided equally among multiple immunoSEQ plates. Clones were sequenced by immunoSEQ multiplex PCR, and TCRdb holds only the in-frame ones, with some missing. The sample yields approximately 2,200,000 clones, around 93% seen once. Sample: naive CD8+ T cells from PBMCs. The TCR sequence derives from a man between 18 and 35 years old in good health. Some clones in this sample may be carry-over from other donors' samples. The chain combines TRBV25-1 with TRBJ2-5; D is ambiguous. The CDR3 coding sequence is TGTGCCAGCACTAGTATCGAAGGGACCCAGTACTTC. Amino acids: CASTSIEGTQYF.